This paragraph reports one T cell receptor (beta chain). Its specificity is not known. The data belong to a study of cytomegalovirus exposure and HLA in healthy donors. General observations from the study: Later, an analysis showed that TCR beta chains associated with HLA were more clonally expanded than others that were equally common.

Primers: 60 Vbeta forward and 13 Jbeta reverse. Only in-frame clones appear in the TCRdb table, and some are missing; sequencing was by immunoSEQ multiplex PCR. The table records around 150,000 clones, 63% of them present only once. Germline values: CDR1 SGHTS, CDR2 YDEGEE. The V and J ends lost 4 bases and 5 bases respectively, with 9 bases between them. The CDR3 contains 13 residues. The material sequenced was PBMCs. This TCR was sampled from an older woman in good health and CMV-seropositive. The V call is TRBV5-8, the J call TRBJ1-4; D remains unclear. Here the CDR3 DNA reads TGTGCCAGCAGCGGGAGGAGAAATGAAAAACTGTTTTTT. Amino acid sequence: CASSGRRNEKLFF.